The TCR beta chain under discussion was sequenced for a study of CD8 T cells in Susac syndrome (dated by TCRdb to between 2018 and 2021). Regarding the complete study: The study used repertoire sequencing to test whether antigen drove CD8+ T cell activation and differentiation in Susac syndrome. The clonality of the CD8+ T cell repertoire was compared across approximately 12 healthy donors, 14 Susac syndrome patients and about 15 multiple sclerosis patients.

Measured from the cysteine to the phenylalanine, the CDR3 is 12 residues long. The only DNA kept is the CDR3, 36 bases in frame from the first base. V sheds 3 bases and J sheds 9 bases, leaving 12 bases between their ends. Taken from the germline V gene (reference sequence), the CDR1 and CDR2 loops are DFQATT and SNEGSKA. High-throughput TCR beta sequencing profiled peripheral blood CD8+ and CD4+ T cells from healthy donors, Susac syndrome patients and multiple sclerosis patients. Multiple sclerosis controls were treatment-naive patients with stable or active relapsing-remitting disease fulfilling revised McDonald criteria. Bulk CD8+ and CD4+ T cells were purified magnetically by negative isolation, whereas CD8+ TEMRA cells were enriched by FACS. Blood was drawn into EDTA tubes, processed within 24 hours, and PBMCs were isolated by density gradient centrifugation. PBMCs intended for TCR sequencing were frozen in liquid nitrogen and were later thawed in a 37 degrees C water bath. The sorted or isolated CD4+, CD8+ and CD8+ TEMRA cells had a purity of 90% or higher.

Remarks on this clonotype: Its antigen is not yet known. Base qualities are not provided; no much larger clone lies one nucleotide away.

RNA was extracted using the RNeasy kit, and about 0.45 to 1 ug of the RNA was reverse transcribed with random hexamers. The immunoSEQ multiplex PCR assay, which covers 54 Vbeta and 13 Jbeta segments, was used to amplify TCR beta CDR3 regions. Bias from PCR amplification was corrected by using a synthetic template baseline for primer optimization and for computational correction. The original methods were these. Reads were annotated to V, D and J genes according to IMGT and were analyzed with immunoSEQ Analyzer, with only productive sequences retained. To calculate clonality, Shannon entropy was normalized by log2 of the number of productive unique sequences and then subtracted from one. Public and private clones were assessed among the 100 most prevalent clones of each patient and control. Clones were defined as Susac-specific when absent from the healthy and MS cohorts, from roughly 1,100 published viral clones and from other ImmuneACCESS disease sequences. The raw public data were reprocessed by TCRdb itself: fastp quality trimming at Q25, MiXCR clonotype calling, in-frame beta chains only. Each CDR3 protein appears once, grouped with its most common genes and DNA. The V and J calls shown here were made by TCRdb, not taken from the authors' results. This sample has roughly 200,000 distinct CDR3 sequences in its table, and 85% to 95% of those were observed once. The ten largest clonotypes hold less than 0.2% of the sample.

On the study overall, not on this receptor specifically: The study acknowledged that relatively few individuals were included in the TCR sequencing and HLA analysis.

This TCR was recovered from a human donor with multiple sclerosis. The V gene is TRBV20-1 and the J gene is TRBJ2-1, with the D gene call left open. Sequencing was carried out using CD8+ T cells from PBMCs. The CDR3 protein sequence reads: CSARIGPIEQFF. The nucleotide sequence reads as follows: TGCAGTGCTAGGATTGGGCCTATTGAGCAGTTCTTC.